This note documents a single T cell receptor beta chain sequence. This record comes from a study of control samples from healthy donors and cancer patients. Trimming left V 3 bases short and J 0 bases short, with 8 bases between. The CDR3 spans 14 residues. The germline gives CDR1 LNHDA, CDR2 SQIVND (reference sequence). The assay was immunoSEQ multiplex PCR, and TCRdb's table has in-frame clones only and misses some. There are around 90,000 clones in the sample; about 85% occur only once, and over 2% lies in the top ten. The source material was blood. This chain links TRBV19 with TRBJ1-2; weak D call: TRBD1 (6 bases). The sequence came from a middle-aged woman in good health. CDR3 DNA sequence: TGTGCCAGTAGTATTGGACAGTCTAACTATGGCTACACCTTC. Translation gives CASSIGQSNYGYTF.